The 15 T cell receptor beta chains in this list originate from one sample, sequenced in a study of cytomegalovirus exposure and HLA in healthy donors. It was with 60 Vbeta and 13 Jbeta primers that the PCR ran. Produced via immunoSEQ multiplex PCR; TCRdb's table is partial and in-frame only. The repertoire consists of approximately 110,000 clones, with roughly 13% occurring once and the leading ten covering around 16%. Sequencing used PBMCs. Receptor source: a man aged 35 to 55 in good health and CMV-seropositive.

With respect to this clone: This same CDR3 is encoded by further DNA sequences in the sample. The chain employs TRBV30 and TRBJ2-5; TRBD2 might be the D (5 bases). Trimming removed 0 bases from V and 4 bases from J, with 9 bases in between. The CDR3 totals 13 residues. Germline CDR1 reads GTSNPN; CDR2 reads SVGIG (reference sequence). The CDR3 here is CAWSVRSGETQYF. CDR3 nucleotide sequence: TGTGCCTGGAGTGTACGGAGCGGAGAGACCCAGTACTTC.

The chain carries TRBV14 and TRBJ2-3, with D possibly TRBD2 on 5 matching bases. From germline, CDR1 is SGHDN and CDR2 FVKESK. V dropped 0 bases and J dropped 8 bases, with 12 bases sitting between them. The CDR3 extends over 14 amino acids. CDR3 nucleotide sequence: TGTGCCAGCAGCCAAGAGCGGATGGGGAGTACGCAGTATTTT. Its translation: CASSQERMGSTQYF.

The chain carries TRBV2 and TRBJ1-3; TRBD1 might be the D (5 bases). V was cut by 3 bases and J by 0 bases, with 12 bases left in between. This CDR3 has 16 residues. The germline V gene encodes CDR1 SNHLY and CDR2 FYNNEI. CDR3 protein: CASSDPGLPSGNTIYF. CDR3 coding DNA: TGTGCCAGCAGTGACCCGGGACTTCCCTCTGGAAACACCATATATTTT.

This clone was seen only a few times. The chain recombines TRBV5-6 with TRBJ2-1; TRBD2 aligns across 12 bases. CDR3 length: 16 residues. Germline lookup yields CDR1 SGHDT and CDR2 YYEEEE. V was clipped by 0 bases and J by 7 bases; unmatched bases: 5. In DNA, the CDR3 is TGTGCCAGCAGCTTGGCCGCGACTAGCGGGAGAAATGAGCAGTTCTTC. Translating gives CASSLAATSGRNEQFF.

J is TRBJ1-5 and V is TRBV28; 8 nucleotides align to TRBD1. Germline CDR1 MDHEN, CDR2 SYDVKM. The CDR3 is made up of 15 amino acids. After removal of 3 bases from V and 5 bases from J, the junction contained 6 bases not matched to a gene. CDR3 amino acids: CASSFNRGIYQPQHF. The CDR3 nucleotides read TGTGCCAGCAGTTTCAACAGGGGGATATATCAGCCCCAGCATTTT.

The rearrangement links TRBV28 to TRBJ2-1, with 9 nucleotides matching TRBD2. The CDR3 covers 17 residues. Germline CDR1 and CDR2: MDHEN and SYDVKM. J gave up 4 bases and V 3 bases, and 10 bases lay outside the gene matches. CDR3 protein: CASSFYGGRAAYNEQFF. The CDR3 nucleotides read TGTGCCAGCAGTTTTTACGGCGGGAGGGCAGCATACAATGAGCAGTTCTTC.

This clone was seen only a few times. The rearrangement uses TRBV27 and TRBJ2-4, with 14 bases matching TRBD2. The V gene's germline CDR1 is MNHEY and CDR2 SMNVEV (reference sequence). V was clipped by 8 bases and J by 1 base; unmatched bases: 10. CDR3 length: 18 residues. The CDR3 DNA reads as TGTGCCAGCCTGGGACTAGCGGGAGTGGTCCTGGCCAAAAACATTCAGTACTTC. This translates into CASLGLAGVVLAKNIQYF.

The chain has TRBV28 and TRBJ2-7, with unresolved D. Germline CDR1 reads MDHEN; CDR2 reads SYDVKM. Trimming took 3 bases from V and 2 from J, leaving 14 bases between them. The CDR3 is 15 amino acids. The CDR3 DNA reads TGTGCCAGCAGTTTGTGGCGGAGAACTACCTACGAGCAGTACTTC. Protein product: CASSLWRRTTYEQYF. Looking up the rest from reference TRBV28 and TRBJ2-7 gives the full variable domain: DVKVTQSSRYLVKRTGEKVFLECVQDMDHENMFWYRQDPGLGLRLIYFSYDVKMKEKGDIPEGYSVSREKKERFSLILESASTNQTSMYLCASSLWRRTTYEQYFGPGTRLTVT.

The rearrangement joins TRBV7-3 to TRBJ2-3; weak D call: TRBD2 (6 bases). Per the germline V gene, CDR1 is SGHTA and CDR2 is FQGTGA. This CDR3 region has 14 residues. The V end was cut by 4 bases, the J end by 4 bases, with 12 bases between. DNA of the CDR3: TGTGCCAGCAGCTCAGGATCGGGAGCAGATACGCAGTATTTT. Encoded protein: CASSSGSGADTQYF.

This clone was counted a few times. The CDR3 here is CASSSRGLGELFF. As DNA, the CDR3 is TGTGCCAGCAGCTCTAGGGGCCTTGGGGAGCTGTTTTTT. This chain uses TRBV11-2 with TRBJ2-2, with a weak D call TRBD1 (5 bases). V was cut by 4 bases and J by 8 bases, with 11 bases left in between. CDR1 is SGHAT and CDR2 is FQNNGV in the germline V gene. The CDR3 spans 13 residues.

V and J are TRBV7-3 and TRBJ2-2, with D tentatively TRBD1 (6 bases). The germline V gene encodes CDR1 SGHTA and CDR2 FQGTGA. There are 13 residues in the CDR3. The V and J ends lost 5 bases and 6 bases respectively, with 10 bases between them. The chain's CDR3 is CASSPRQAGELFF. The CDR3 bases are TGTGCCAGCAGCCCCAGACAGGCCGGGGAGCTGTTTTTT.

The CDR3 bases are TGCGCCAGCAGCTTGGGCGGGAGTCGGACAGATACGCAGTATTTT. It codes for CASSLGGSRTDTQYF. The chain has TRBV5-1 and TRBJ2-3, with 7 bases fitting TRBD2. CDR1 is SGHRS and CDR2 is YFSETQ in the germline V gene. The CDR3 length is 15 residues. V shed 0 bases and J 3 bases; nucleotides not matched to a gene: 4.

This clone turned up a few times. The rearrangement links TRBV21-1 to TRBJ2-3; no check of the table's D call, TRBD2, against the DNA was made. TRBV21-1 is a recognized pseudogene. The CDR3 contains 15 residues. The CDR3 protein is CASSKLAGALDTQYF. DNA for the CDR3: TGTGCCAGCAGCAAGCTAGCGGGAGCTTTGGATACGCAGTATTTT.

Only a few counts were recorded for this clone. The rearrangement uses TRBV5-8 and TRBJ2-7, with 7 nucleotides matching TRBD2. This CDR3 is built from 17 residues. V was clipped by 4 bases and J by 3 bases; unmatched bases: 16. The germline V gene encodes CDR1 SGHTS and CDR2 YDEGEE. CDR3 sequence (DNA): TGTGCCAGCAGCCCAAGTGTCGGGCGGGAGAGGAGCTACGAGCAGTACTTC. Its protein product is CASSPSVGRERSYEQYF. Combining the CDR3 with reference TRBV5-8 and TRBJ2-7 gives the whole variable domain EAGVTQSPTHLIKTRGQQATLRCSPISGHTSVYWYQQALGLGLQFLLWYDEGEERNRGNFPPRFSGRQFPNYSSELNVNALELEDSALYLCASSPSVGRERSYEQYFGPGTRLTVT.

The sample holds a few counts of this clone. The chain carries TRBV5-8 and TRBJ2-5; 9 bases are shared with TRBD1. Per the germline V gene, CDR1 is SGHTS and CDR2 is YDEGEE. J lost 4 bases, V lost 4 bases, and 5 bases had no gene match. The length of the CDR3 is 14 residues. The CDR3 nucleotides read TGTGCCAGCAGCCCGGGACAGGGAGGAGAGACCCAGTACTTC. Translating it yields CASSPGQGGETQYF.